Each of the 18 T cell receptor beta chains below was sequenced from the same sample in a study of Ad26.COV2.S vaccination and SARS-CoV-2 variants. Assay used: immunoSEQ multiplex PCR; TCRdb lists only in-frame clones, some missing. The table shows roughly 380,000 clones, with around 92% occurring only once. The input for sequencing was peripheral blood, taken after recovery from COVID-19. Receptors originate from a human donor who had recovered from COVID-19.

This chain joins TRBV10-3 and TRBJ2-7; a weak D match, TRBD2 (6 bases). Deletions cut 4 bases from V and 2 bases from J, with 9 bases between. The CDR3 spans 13 residues. Germline-derived CDR1 and CDR2 are ENHRY and SYGVKD. As DNA, the CDR3 is TGTGCCATCAGTGTGGACTACCCCTACGAGCAGTACTTC. This translates into CAISVDYPYEQYF.

The rearrangement links TRBV7-6 to TRBJ1-1; D is unresolved. V shed 1 base and J shed 10 bases, with 13 bases lying between them. From germline, CDR1 is SGHVS and CDR2 FNYEAQ. This CDR3 is 13 amino acids long. CDR3 coding DNA: TGTGCCAGCAGCTTAGACACTGGAAGCGGAGCTTTCTTT. This translates into CASSLDTGSGAFF.

Notes on this clone: Other nucleotide sequences in the sample specify the same CDR3. The chain uses TRBV7-9 and TRBJ2-5; unclear D gene. Looked up from germline, CDR1 is SEHNR and CDR2 is FQNEAQ (reference sequence). The CDR3 contains 12 residues. Trimming stripped 1 base from V and 5 bases from J, with 5 bases between. CDR3 sequence: CASSLGVETQYF. The CDR3 DNA reads as TGTGCCAGCAGCTTAGGGGTGGAGACCCAGTACTTC.

Here the CDR3 reads CASSLTRAGELFF. In DNA form, the CDR3 reads TGTGCCAGCAGCCTAACCCGGGCCGGGGAGCTGTTTTTT. This chain uses TRBV7-7 with TRBJ2-2; D is uncertain. Trimming left V 5 bases short and J 6 bases short, with 10 bases between. The CDR3 covers 13 residues. CDR1 and CDR2 from the germline V gene are SSHAT and FNYEAQ (reference sequence).

J is TRBJ2-1 and V is TRBV24-1; the match to TRBD2 covers 12 bases. The CDR3 covers 16 residues. The trim removed 4 bases at V and 6 bases at J, leaving 6 bases unmatched. CDR1 KGHDR and CDR2 SFDVKD come from the germline V gene. The CDR3 DNA sequence: TGTGCCACCAGTGACCCGACTAGCGGGGGAATCAATGAGCAGTTCTTC. Its protein product is CATSDPTSGGINEQFF.

CDR3: CASSAGTGGADTQYF. The CDR3 DNA follows: TGCGCCAGCAGCGCCGGGACAGGGGGCGCGGATACGCAGTATTTT. The V and J genes are TRBV4-1 and TRBJ2-3; 12 bases agree with TRBD1. The CDR3 covers 15 residues. After removal of 5 bases from V and 6 bases from J, the junction contained 6 bases not matched to a gene. CDR1 and CDR2 from the germline V gene are MGHRA and YSYEKL.

The rearrangement links TRBV5-1 to TRBJ2-7, with TRBD1 identical over 7 bases. With 3 bases clipped from V and 7 bases from J, the junction kept 10 bases outside the gene matches. The CDR3 extends over 14 amino acids. The germline CDR1 and CDR2 sequences are SGHRS and YFSETQ. The CDR3 DNA is TGCGCCAGCAGCTCCGACAGGGTCTGGGGTGAGCAGTACTTC. Its translation: CASSSDRVWGEQYF.

This chain connects TRBV3-1 (or the pseudogene TRBV3-2) to TRBJ1-1; D is unresolved. V lost 4 bases and J lost 10, with 13 bases in between. The V gene's germline CDR1 is LGHDT and CDR2 YNNKEL (reference sequence). The CDR3 contains 12 residues. The CDR3 spells CASSLPPGGAFF. The CDR3 DNA reads as TGTGCCAGCAGCCTTCCCCCGGGAGGAGCTTTCTTT.

This sequence joins TRBV29-1 and TRBJ2-3, with D unresolved. CDR1 and CDR2 (germline): SQVTM, ANQGSEA. The CDR3 length is 12 residues. Between the trimmed V and J ends, which lost 4 bases and 5 bases, there was a span of 10 bases. The CDR3 spells CSVVSGEDTQYF. The CDR3 nucleotides read TGCAGCGTTGTCTCCGGCGAAGATACGCAGTATTTT.

The CDR3 nucleotides are TGCGCCAGCAGCAAGGACAGGGCCGGTTTGAGATCCTACAATGAGCAGTTCTTC. It encodes CASSKDRAGLRSYNEQFF. The V gene is TRBV5-1, the J gene TRBJ2-1; 8 bases line up with TRBD1. CDR3 length: 18 residues. The V gene end was trimmed by 4 bases and the J gene end by 1 base; junction bases not matched to a gene: 13. Per germline, CDR1 SGHRS and CDR2 YFSETQ.

This chain connects TRBV5-6 to TRBJ1-5; maybe TRBD1 (5 bases). Trimming pared 1 base from V and 2 bases from J, leaving 10 bases between. The V gene's germline CDR1 is SGHDT and CDR2 YYEEEE. This CDR3 region has 15 residues. The CDR3 DNA is TGTGCCAGCAGCTTGCACGGGACCGGCAATCAGCCCCAGCATTTT. This translates into CASSLHGTGNQPQHF.

The V call is TRBV7-8, the J call TRBJ2-1; 8 bases map to TRBD2. Germline V lookup: CDR1 SGHVS, CDR2 FQNEAQ. Unmatched junction bases numbered 7, after V lost 3 bases and J lost 0 bases. The CDR3 extends over 17 amino acids. This CDR3 is CASSFGGGLPSYNEQFF. The CDR3 DNA reads TGTGCCAGCAGCTTCGGGGGGGGTCTCCCCTCCTACAATGAGCAGTTCTTC.

The chain uses TRBV19 and TRBJ1-1; D unclear. V was trimmed by 7 bases and J by 1 base, leaving 25 bases between them. The CDR3 is 18 residues long. The germline V gene has CDR1 LNHDA and CDR2 SQIVND (reference sequence). The CDR3 region is CASTQRAKGRMRNTEAFF. CDR3 in DNA: TGTGCCAGTACTCAGAGGGCCAAGGGAAGAATGAGGAACACTGAAGCTTTCTTT.

The chain links TRBV19 to TRBJ2-1; D gene ambiguous. The CDR3 is 12 amino acids. Germline V lookup: CDR1 LNHDA, CDR2 SQIVND (reference sequence). The V end lost 9 bases, the J end lost 3 bases, and 9 bases lay between the germline ends. The CDR3 DNA reads TGTGCCAGCCAGACATACTACAATGAGCAGTTCTTC. Its protein product is CASQTYYNEQFF.

The chain combines TRBV13 with TRBJ1-1; 8 bases line up with TRBD1. The CDR3 is made up of 14 amino acids. CDR1 and CDR2 from the germline V gene are PRHDT and FYEKMQ (reference sequence). V trimming: 5 bases; J trimming: 5 bases; junction bases outside the gene matches: 7. The CDR3 DNA sequence: TGTGCCAGCAGCGATGGACAGGGAAGGACTGAAGCTTTCTTT. It translates to CASSDGQGRTEAFF.

The chain carries TRBV7-8 and TRBJ2-1, with 8 bases fitting TRBD1. This CDR3 is built from 14 residues. The junction had 5 bases not matched to a gene; V was cut back by 3 bases and J by 7 bases. Per germline, CDR1 SGHVS and CDR2 FQNEAQ. The CDR3 sequence: CASSFGQGGNEQFF. In DNA form, the CDR3 reads TGTGCCAGCAGCTTTGGACAGGGTGGTAATGAGCAGTTCTTC.

The V and J genes are TRBV2 and TRBJ1-3; 8 positions match TRBD1. This CDR3 region has 15 residues. The V segment lost 7 bases and the J segment 3 bases; nucleotides outside the gene matches: 8. The germline V gene encodes CDR1 SNHLY and CDR2 FYNNEI. The CDR3 DNA reads as TGTGCCAGCATCATTCAGGGGGCGCTTGGAAACACCATATATTTT. This gives the protein CASIIQGALGNTIYF.

The DNA of the CDR3 is TGTGCCACTGTGGGGGGGCTTTCAGATACGCAGTATTTT. This gives the protein CATVGGLSDTQYF. The chain recombines TRBV27 with TRBJ2-3, with D possibly TRBD2 on 7 matching bases. Trimming took 10 bases from V and 4 from J, leaving 15 bases between them. Germline values: CDR1 MNHEY, CDR2 SMNVEV (reference sequence). This CDR3 has 13 residues.